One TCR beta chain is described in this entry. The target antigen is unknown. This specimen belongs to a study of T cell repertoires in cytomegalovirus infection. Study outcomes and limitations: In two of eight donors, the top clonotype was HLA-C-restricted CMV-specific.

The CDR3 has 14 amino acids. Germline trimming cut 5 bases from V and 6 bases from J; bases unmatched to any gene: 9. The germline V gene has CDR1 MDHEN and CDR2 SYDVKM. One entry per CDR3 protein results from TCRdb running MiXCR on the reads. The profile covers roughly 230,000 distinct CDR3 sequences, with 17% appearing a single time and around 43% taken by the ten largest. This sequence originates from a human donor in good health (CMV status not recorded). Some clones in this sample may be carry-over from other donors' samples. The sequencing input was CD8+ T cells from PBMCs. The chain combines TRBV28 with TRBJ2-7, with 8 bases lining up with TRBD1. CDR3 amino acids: CASSVTGGVAEQYF. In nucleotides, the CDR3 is TGTGCCAGCAGTGTAACAGGGGGTGTGGCCGAGCAGTACTTC.